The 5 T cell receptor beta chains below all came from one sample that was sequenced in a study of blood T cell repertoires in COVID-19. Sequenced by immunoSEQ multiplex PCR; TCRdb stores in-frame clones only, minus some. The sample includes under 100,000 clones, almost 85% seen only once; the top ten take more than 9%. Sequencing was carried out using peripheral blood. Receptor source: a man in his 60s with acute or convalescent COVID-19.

CDR3 sequence (DNA): TGCAGTGCTATCTGGGGAGCCGGCTACACCTTC. Protein product: CSAIWGAGYTF. V and J are TRBV20-1 and TRBJ1-2; D ambiguous. Trimming pared 4 bases from V and 8 bases from J, leaving 11 bases between. The length of the CDR3 is 11 residues. Germline CDR1 is DFQATT and CDR2 is SNEGSKA (reference sequence).

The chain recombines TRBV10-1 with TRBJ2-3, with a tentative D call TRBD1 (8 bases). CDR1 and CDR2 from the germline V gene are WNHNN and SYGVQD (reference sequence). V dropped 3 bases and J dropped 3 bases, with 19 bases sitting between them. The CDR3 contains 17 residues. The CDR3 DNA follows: TGCGCCAGCAGTGACAACAACAGGGGGGGGACGACAGATACGCAGTATTTT. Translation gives CASSDNNRGGTTDTQYF.

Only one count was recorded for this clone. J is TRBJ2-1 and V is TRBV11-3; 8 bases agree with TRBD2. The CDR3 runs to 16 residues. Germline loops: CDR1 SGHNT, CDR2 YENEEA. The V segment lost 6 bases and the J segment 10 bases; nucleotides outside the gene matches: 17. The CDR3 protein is CASSSQKRGWGDEQFF. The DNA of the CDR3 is TGTGCCAGCAGTTCCCAAAAGCGGGGGTGGGGTGACGAGCAGTTCTTC.

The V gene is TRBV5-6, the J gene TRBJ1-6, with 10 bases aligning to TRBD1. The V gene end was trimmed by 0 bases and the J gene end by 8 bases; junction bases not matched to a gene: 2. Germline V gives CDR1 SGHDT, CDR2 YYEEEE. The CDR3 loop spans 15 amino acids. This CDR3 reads CASSLGDRGHSPLHF. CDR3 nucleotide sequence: TGTGCCAGCAGCTTGGGGGACAGGGGCCATTCACCCCTCCACTTT.

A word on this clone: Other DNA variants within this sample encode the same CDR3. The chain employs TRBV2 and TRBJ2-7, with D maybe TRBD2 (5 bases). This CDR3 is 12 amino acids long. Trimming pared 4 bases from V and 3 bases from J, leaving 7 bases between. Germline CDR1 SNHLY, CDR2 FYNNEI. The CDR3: CASSVSGYEQYF. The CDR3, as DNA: TGTGCCAGCAGTGTAAGCGGCTACGAGCAGTACTTC.